This T cell receptor (beta chain) was sequenced in a study of cytomegalovirus exposure and HLA in healthy donors. Across the study: The study placed approximately 78% of its 398 genotyped donors in the Caucasian-associated ancestry cluster. Whole-study findings and limits: Specificity of a few CMV-associated chains for CMV antigens was verified in vitro. The productive fraction for most TCR beta V segments was about 87% or about 30% in an earlier analysis.

A remark on this clone: Its antigen is unknown.

The CDR3 totals 14 residues. The V end was cut by 4 bases, the J end by 1 base, with 13 bases between. CDR1 SQVTM and CDR2 ANQGSEA come from the germline V gene. PCR amplification relied on 60 Vbeta primers (plus 13 Jbeta primers). TCRdb keeps only in-frame clones here, not all; method: immunoSEQ multiplex PCR. The sample records approximately 110,000 clones, 74% being singletons. Sequenced sample: PBMCs. This TCR was recovered from a man aged 45-65 years in good health and CMV-seropositive. This chain joins TRBV29-1 and TRBJ1-1, with D tentatively TRBD1 (5 bases). The CDR3 nucleotides read TGCAGCGTTGTTTTAATAGGGGCGAACACTGAAGCTTTCTTT. Translating it yields CSVVLIGANTEAFF. Full variable domain (outside the CDR3, taken from reference TRBV29-1 and TRBJ1-1): SAVISQKPSRDICQRGTSLTIQCQVDSQVTMMFWYRQQPGQSLTLIATANQGSEATYESGFVIDKFPISRPNLTFSTLTVSNMSPEDSSIYLCSVVLIGANTEAFFGQGTRLTVV.